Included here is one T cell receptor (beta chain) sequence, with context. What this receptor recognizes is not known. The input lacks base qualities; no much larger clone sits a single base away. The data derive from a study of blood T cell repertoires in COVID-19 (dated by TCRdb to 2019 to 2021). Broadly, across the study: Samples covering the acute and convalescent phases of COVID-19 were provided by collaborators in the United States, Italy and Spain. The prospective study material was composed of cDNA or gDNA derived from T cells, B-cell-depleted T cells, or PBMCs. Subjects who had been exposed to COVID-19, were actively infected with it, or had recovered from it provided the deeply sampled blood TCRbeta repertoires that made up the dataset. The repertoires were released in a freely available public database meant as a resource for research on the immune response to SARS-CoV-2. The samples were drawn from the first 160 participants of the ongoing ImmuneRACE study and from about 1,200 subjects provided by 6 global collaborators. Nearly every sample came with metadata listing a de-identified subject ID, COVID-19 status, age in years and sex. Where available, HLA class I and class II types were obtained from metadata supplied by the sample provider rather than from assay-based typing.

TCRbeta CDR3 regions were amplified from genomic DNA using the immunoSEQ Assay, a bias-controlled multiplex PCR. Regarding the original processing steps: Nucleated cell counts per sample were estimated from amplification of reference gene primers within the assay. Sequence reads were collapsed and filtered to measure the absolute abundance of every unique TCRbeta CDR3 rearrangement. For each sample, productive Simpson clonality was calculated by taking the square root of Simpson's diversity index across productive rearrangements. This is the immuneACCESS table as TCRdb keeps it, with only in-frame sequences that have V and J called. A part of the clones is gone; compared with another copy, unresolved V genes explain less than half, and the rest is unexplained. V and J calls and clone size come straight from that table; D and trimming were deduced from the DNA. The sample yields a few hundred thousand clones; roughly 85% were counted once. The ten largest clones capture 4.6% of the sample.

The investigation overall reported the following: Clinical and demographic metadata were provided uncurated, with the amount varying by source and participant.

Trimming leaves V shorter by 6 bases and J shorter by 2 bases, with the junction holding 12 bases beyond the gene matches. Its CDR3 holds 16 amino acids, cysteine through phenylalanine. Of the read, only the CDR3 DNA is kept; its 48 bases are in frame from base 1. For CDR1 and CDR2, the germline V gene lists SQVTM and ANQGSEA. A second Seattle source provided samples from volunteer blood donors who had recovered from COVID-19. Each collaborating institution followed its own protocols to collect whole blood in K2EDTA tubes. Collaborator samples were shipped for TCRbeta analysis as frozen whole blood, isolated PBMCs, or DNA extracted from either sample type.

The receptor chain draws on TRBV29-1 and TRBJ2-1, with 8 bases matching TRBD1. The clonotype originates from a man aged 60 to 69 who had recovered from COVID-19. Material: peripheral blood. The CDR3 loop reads CSVGGGTGATYNEQFF. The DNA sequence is TGCAGCGTCGGCGGTGGGACAGGTGCGACCTACAATGAGCAGTTCTTC.